Detailed here is one T cell receptor (beta chain). The treatment is: randomized to nivolumab then ipilimumab (arm A) or the reverse (arm B). The data were taken from a study of sequential checkpoint blockade in melanoma. This table comes from immunoSEQ multiplex PCR, and its TCRdb copy is limited to in-frame clones, with some not included. The sample records just over 15,000 clones, 65% to 80% being singletons. Trimming cost V 5 bases and J 0 bases; bases outside gene matches: 6. The CDR3 contains 15 residues. Per germline, CDR1 SGHVS and CDR2 FQNEAQ. The chain combines TRBV7-8 with TRBJ2-7, with 8 bases aligning to TRBD1. This receptor was obtained from a human donor with melanoma. The sequenced sample was CD8+ T cells sorted from blood (inferred from file names), obtained from a patient given nivolumab and ipilimumab in sequence. CDR3 amino acids: CASSPTGGSSYEQYF. Here the CDR3 DNA reads TGTGCCAGCAGCCCCACAGGGGGTAGCTCCTACGAGCAGTACTTC.